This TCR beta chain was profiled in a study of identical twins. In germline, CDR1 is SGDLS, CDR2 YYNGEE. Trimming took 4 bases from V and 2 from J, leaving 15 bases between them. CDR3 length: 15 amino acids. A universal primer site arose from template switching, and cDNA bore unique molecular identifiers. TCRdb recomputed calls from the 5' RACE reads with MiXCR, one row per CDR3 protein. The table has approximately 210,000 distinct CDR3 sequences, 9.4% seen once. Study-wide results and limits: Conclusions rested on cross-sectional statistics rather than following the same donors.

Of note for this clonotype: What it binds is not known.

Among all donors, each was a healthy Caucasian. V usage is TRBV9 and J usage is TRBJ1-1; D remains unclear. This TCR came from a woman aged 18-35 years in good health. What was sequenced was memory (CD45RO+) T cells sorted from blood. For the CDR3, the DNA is TGTGCCAGCAGCCGCTTTACAGAGGCTAACACTGAAGCTTTCTTT. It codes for CASSRFTEANTEAFF.